Presented here are 26 T cell receptor beta chains from one specimen sequenced in a study of T cell responses to AZD1222 COVID-19 vaccine. Sequencing was performed with immunoSEQ multiplex PCR; in TCRdb, only in-frame clones are kept and a portion is missing. The sample lists just over 70,000 clones; roughly 85% were seen once. The sequencing used peripheral blood, collected on day 0 of AZD1222 vaccination. All receptors derive from an adult in good health.

This rearrangement joins TRBV2 to TRBJ2-7, with D unclear. The CDR3 loop spans 13 amino acids. V was clipped by 4 bases and J by 0 bases, with 7 bases between them. Germline V gives CDR1 SNHLY, CDR2 FYNNEI. The chain's CDR3 is CASSVAASYEQYF. The CDR3 nucleotides are TGTGCCAGCAGTGTTGCGGCCTCCTACGAGCAGTACTTC.

The J gene is TRBJ1-5, the V gene TRBV5-1; 8 bases are shared with TRBD1. CDR1 and CDR2 (germline): SGHRS, YFSETQ. V lost 4 bases to trimming and J lost 7 bases; unmatched junction nucleotides: 10. The CDR3 has 15 amino acids. The DNA of the CDR3 is TGCGCCAGCAGCCGAGGGACAGGAGAGGGGCAGCCCCAGCATTTT. Protein product: CASSRGTGEGQPQHF.

This clone was seen once. The chain is built from TRBV9 and TRBJ1-1; no definite D call. The CDR3 runs 14 residues. Trimming took 1 base from V and 1 from J, leaving 8 bases between them. Per germline, CDR1 SGDLS and CDR2 YYNGEE. The CDR3 DNA reads TGTGCCAGCAGCGTACAGTCAGGGAACACTGAAGCTTTCTTT. Protein: CASSVQSGNTEAFF.

The J gene is TRBJ2-1, the V gene TRBV6-5; 7 bases fit TRBD2. The CDR3 has 14 amino acids. CDR1 and CDR2 (germline): MNHEY, SVGAGI. Losses at the gene ends were 8 bases for V and 5 bases for J; bases not matched to a gene: 9. The CDR3 protein is CASGKLAYDNEQFF. The DNA for the CDR3 is TGTGCCAGCGGCAAACTAGCGTACGACAATGAGCAGTTCTTC.

This clone was seen more than once but under ten times. This chain uses TRBV4-1 with TRBJ2-7, with TRBD2 matching 12 bases. V gave up 0 bases and J gave up 0 bases; unmatched junction bases: 15. The CDR3 has 21 amino acids. Germline V gene data show CDR1 as MGHRA and CDR2 as YSYEKL. CDR3 bases: TGCGCCAGCAGCCAAGATCTTTTCGGACTAGCGGGATTCTCAGGCTCCTACGAGCAGTACTTC. Translated, it gives CASSQDLFGLAGFSGSYEQYF.

The chain carries TRBV23-1 and TRBJ1-2; 9 bases line up with TRBD1. TRBV23-1 carries the ORF label, with uncertain function. The CDR3 runs to 13 residues. With 4 bases clipped from V and 8 bases from J, the junction kept 5 bases outside the gene matches. The CDR3 DNA reads as TGCGCCAGCAGTCGGGACAGGGTAGGGGGCTACACCTTC. It codes for CASSRDRVGGYTF.

The V and J genes are TRBV10-3 and TRBJ1-1; the match to TRBD1 covers 7 bases. CDR3 length equals 14 residues. Germline-derived CDR1 and CDR2 are ENHRY and SYGVKD. J gave up 3 bases and V 4 bases, and 5 bases lay outside the gene matches. CDR3 in amino acids: CAISGAGGDTEAFF. The CDR3 DNA reads TGTGCCATCAGTGGTGCAGGGGGGGACACTGAAGCTTTCTTT.

This clone was counted once. The chain joins TRBV13 to TRBJ2-6; 11 bases map to TRBD2. The CDR3 extends over 20 amino acids. The germline gives CDR1 PRHDT, CDR2 FYEKMQ (reference sequence). Unmatched junction bases numbered 16, after V lost 5 bases and J lost 4 bases. The CDR3 DNA is TGTGCCAGCAGCCCCTCCGGGACTAGCGGAGAGGCAGGAGGGGCCAACGTCCTGACTTTC. Protein product: CASSPSGTSGEAGGANVLTF. Full variable domain (outside the CDR3, taken from reference TRBV13 and TRBJ2-6): AAGVIQSPRHLIKEKRETATLKCYPIPRHDTVYWYQQGPGQDPQFLISFYEKMQSDKGSIPDRFSAQQFSDYHSELNMSSLELGDSALYFCASSPSGTSGEAGGANVLTFGAGSRLTVL.

Remarks on this clone: Other DNA sequences from this sample encode an identical CDR3 as well. This chain uses TRBV6-1 with TRBJ2-7; tentatively, D is TRBD1 (6 bases). The V gene lost 2 bases and the J gene lost 2 bases, with 7 bases spanning the gap. The germline V gene encodes CDR1 MNHNS and CDR2 SASEGT. CDR3 length equals 13 residues. In DNA, the CDR3 is TGTGCCAGCAGTGAAAGGACAGCCTACGAGCAGTACTTC. Its translation is CASSERTAYEQYF.

This chain uses TRBV15 with TRBJ2-7, with D tentatively TRBD2 (5 bases). Trimming left V 5 bases short and J 7 bases short, with 21 bases between. The CDR3 has 15 amino acids. Germline values: CDR1 LNHNV, CDR2 YYDKDF (reference sequence). Here the CDR3 reads CATSPDRIAAGEQYF. CDR3 DNA: TGTGCCACCAGCCCGGACCGCATTGCTGCGGGTGAGCAGTACTTC.

The chain links TRBV3-1 (or the pseudogene TRBV3-2) to TRBJ1-3, with 9 bases lining up with TRBD1. This CDR3 comprises 17 residues. Trimming removed 4 bases from V and 4 bases from J; junction bases left unmatched: 11. From germline, CDR1 is LGHDT and CDR2 YNNKEL (reference sequence). This chain's CDR3 is CASSRSATGGVGNTIYF. The CDR3, as DNA: TGTGCCAGCAGCCGGTCGGCAACAGGGGGCGTGGGAAACACCATATATTTT.

The chain has TRBV9 and TRBJ1-5, with D uncertain. Trimming cost V 0 bases and J 6 bases, with 7 bases left between them. Looked up from germline, CDR1 is SGDLS and CDR2 is YYNGEE. The length of the CDR3 is 13 residues. The CDR3 DNA sequence: TGTGCCAGCAGCGTAGGAGGGCTTCAGCCCCAGCATTTT. Residues: CASSVGGLQPQHF.

This chain joins TRBV27 and TRBJ2-6; 8 bases are shared with TRBD2. The germline V gene has CDR1 MNHEY and CDR2 SMNVEV (reference sequence). There are 15 residues in the CDR3. With 6 bases clipped from V and 0 bases from J, the junction kept 1 base outside the gene matches. CDR3 residues: CASRAGGSGANVLTF. As DNA, the CDR3 is TGTGCCAGCAGGGCGGGGGGCTCTGGGGCCAACGTCCTGACTTTC.

The rearrangement joins TRBV7-9 to TRBJ1-2; no clear D. The CDR3 loop spans 16 amino acids. Trimming shortened V by 5 bases and J by 3 bases, and 19 bases separated the two germline ends. Germline-derived CDR1 and CDR2 are SEHNR and FQNEAQ (reference sequence). The CDR3 DNA reads TGTGCCAGCAGCAGCCCCGGACCCGACGCGGACTATGGCTACACCTTC. It is translated as CASSSPGPDADYGYTF.

The chain carries TRBV5-8 and TRBJ2-1; possibly TRBD1 or TRBD2 for D (5 bases each). The CDR3 has 14 residues. Germline V gene sequence: CDR1 SGHTS, CDR2 YDEGEE. V was cut by 4 bases and J by 9 bases, with 17 bases left in between. This CDR3 is CASSVEGGGTEQFF. CDR3 DNA: TGTGCCAGCAGCGTAGAGGGTGGGGGTACTGAGCAGTTCTTC. Supplemented by reference TRBV5-8 and TRBJ2-1, the full variable domain reads EAGVTQSPTHLIKTRGQQATLRCSPISGHTSVYWYQQALGLGLQFLLWYDEGEERNRGNFPPRFSGRQFPNYSSELNVNALELEDSALYLCASSVEGGGTEQFFGPGTRLTVL.

The V gene is TRBV18, the J gene TRBJ2-1; D might be TRBD2 (6 bases). The V and J ends lost 0 bases and 6 bases respectively, with 27 bases between them. Germline loops: CDR1 KGHSH, CDR2 LQKENI. CDR3 length: 20 residues. CDR3 nucleotide sequence: TGTGCCAGCTCACCACCGGTTGAATTGGAGCGGGCTCTGAGGGGCAATGAGCAGTTCTTC. Translating gives CASSPPVELERALRGNEQFF.

The chain carries TRBV20-1 and TRBJ1-1; D remains unclear. Germline V CDR1 and CDR2: DFQATT, SNEGSKA (reference sequence). The CDR3 consists of 11 residues. The chain's CDR3 is CRGGHVTEAFF. DNA of the CDR3: TGCAGAGGAGGGCATGTAACTGAAGCTTTCTTT.

The gene calls are TRBV5-1 and TRBJ2-7, with D perhaps being TRBD1 or TRBD2 (6 bases each). CDR3 size: 16 residues. The V gene's germline CDR1 is SGHRS and CDR2 YFSETQ. V lost 0 bases, J lost 2 bases, and 15 bases lay in between. The DNA for the CDR3 is TGCGCCAGCAGCTTGGCTGGGGGGACAATAGCCTACGAGCAGTACTTC. Amino acids: CASSLAGGTIAYEQYF. Drawing the rest from reference TRBV5-1 and TRBJ2-7, the complete variable domain is KAGVTQTPRYLIKTRGQQVTLSCSPISGHRSVSWYQQTPGQGLQFLFEYFSETQRNKGNFPGRFSGRQFSNSRSEMNVSTLELGDSALYLCASSLAGGTIAYEQYFGPGTRLTVT.

This clone was seen more than once but under ten times. The chain carries TRBV19 and TRBJ1-4, with 9 bases lining up with TRBD1. Losses at the gene ends were 5 bases for V and 7 bases for J; bases not matched to a gene: 5. Germline V gene sequence: CDR1 LNHDA, CDR2 SQIVND (reference sequence). The CDR3 length is 14 residues. The CDR3 here is CASSAGTGSEKLFF. The CDR3 DNA follows: TGTGCCAGTAGTGCTGGGACAGGGAGTGAAAAACTGTTTTTT.

The V call is TRBV24-1, the J call TRBJ2-3, with TRBD1 identical over 8 bases. Germline trimming cut 0 bases from V and 2 bases from J; bases unmatched to any gene: 12. The V gene's germline CDR1 is KGHDR and CDR2 SFDVKD. The CDR3 covers 19 residues. The CDR3 DNA is TGTGCCACCAGTGATTTGCCCCTCTCGGACAGGGCGGACACAGATACGCAGTATTTT. This codes for CATSDLPLSDRADTDTQYF.

This clone appeared a few times. The chain is built from TRBV11-2 and TRBJ1-2; no reliable D call. V gave up 1 base and J gave up 2 bases, with 8 bases separating them. Germline V lookup: CDR1 SGHAT, CDR2 FQNNGV. This CDR3 contains 14 residues. For the CDR3, the DNA is TGTGCCAGCAGCTTAGCGGCGGTCAACTATGGCTACACCTTC. It codes for CASSLAAVNYGYTF.

The chain uses TRBV5-4 and TRBJ2-7; D remains ambiguous. V lost 2 bases and J lost 8, with 8 bases in between. The CDR3 length is 11 residues. CDR1 SGHNT and CDR2 YYREEE come from the germline V gene (reference sequence). The CDR3, as DNA: TGTGCCAGCAGCTTTTTGGGGAAGCAGTACTTC. This sequence encodes CASSFLGKQYF.

The V and J genes are TRBV30 and TRBJ2-7; D ambiguous. Trimming stripped 5 bases from V and 0 bases from J, with 11 bases between. Looked up from germline, CDR1 is GTSNPN and CDR2 is SVGIG (reference sequence). The CDR3 is made up of 13 amino acids. CDR3 region: CAWVPTGSYEQYF. CDR3 sequence (DNA): TGTGCCTGGGTCCCGACGGGCTCCTACGAGCAGTACTTC.

J is TRBJ1-6 and V is TRBV2, with 7 bases that match TRBD1. Trimming cost V 4 bases and J 14 bases; bases outside gene matches: 5. Germline values: CDR1 SNHLY, CDR2 FYNNEI. This CDR3 region has 12 residues. The CDR3 region is CASSGDREALHF. For the CDR3, the DNA is TGTGCCAGCAGTGGCGACAGGGAGGCCCTCCACTTT.

The gene calls are TRBV30 and TRBJ1-1; D may be TRBD1 (6 bases). The CDR3 consists of 13 residues. V was clipped by 2 bases and J by 6 bases, with 13 bases between them. Germline V gives CDR1 GTSNPN, CDR2 SVGIG (reference sequence). The chain's CDR3 is CAWSHQGYAEAFF. Here the CDR3 DNA reads TGTGCCTGGAGTCATCAGGGGTACGCTGAAGCTTTCTTT.

V gene TRBV6-6 combines with J gene TRBJ2-3; D not resolved. This CDR3 is 13 amino acids long. V lost 10 bases and J 0 bases, leaving 11 bases between the germline ends. Germline assignment: CDR1 MNHNY and CDR2 SVGAGI (reference sequence). CDR3 in amino acids: CATQLTSTDTQYF. CDR3 sequence (DNA): TGTGCCACACAATTAACTAGCACAGATACGCAGTATTTT.